This section outlines one TCR beta chain sequence together with its context. Patients from Seattle were sampled longitudinally, starting during active infection. The V gene end was trimmed by 4 bases and the J gene end by 2 bases; junction bases not matched to a gene: 2. The length of the CDR3 is 15 residues. CDR1 and CDR2 (germline): KGHDR, SFDVKD. This sample was taken from a study of blood T cell repertoires in COVID-19. Whole-study context: T cells, B-cell-depleted T cells, or PBMCs supplied cDNA or gDNA.

Assay used: immunoSEQ multiplex PCR; TCRdb lists only in-frame clones, some missing. The sample records 300,000 to 450,000 clones, more than 75% being singletons. This sequence originates from a woman aged 55-75 years with COVID-19, enrolled during active disease. The sample was peripheral blood. The chain joins TRBV24-1 to TRBJ2-3; 10 bases match TRBD2. The CDR3 protein is CATSELAGTTDTQYF. CDR3 DNA: TGTGCCACCAGTGAACTAGCGGGGACCACAGATACGCAGTATTTT.